A single TCR beta chain is shown here with its context. The sample originates from a study of blood T cell repertoires in COVID-19. As for the study in general: Samples came from the United States, Italy and Spain, spanning acute and convalescent COVID-19. T cells, B-cell-depleted T cells, or PBMCs provided the cDNA or gDNA that served as material.

Per the authors' pipeline: Amplification of reference gene primers was used by the study to estimate nucleated cell counts. The table came from immunoSEQ multiplex PCR; TCRdb's copy has only in-frame clones and leaves some out. That table gives V, J and clone size, and the DNA gave D and trimming. The table lists about 130,000 clones, more than 80% of them singletons. V shed 6 bases, J shed 0 bases, and the junction held 5 bases outside the gene matches. The CDR3 contains 16 residues. Germline V gives CDR1 LNHDA, CDR2 SQIVND (reference sequence). Sequenced input: peripheral blood. The clonotype originates from a human donor in a cohort sampled during active COVID-19. The V call is TRBV19, the J call TRBJ1-1; 12 nucleotides line up with TRBD1. CDR3 nucleotide sequence: TGTGCCAGTAGCAGGGACAGGGGGCTGATGAACACTGAAGCTTTCTTT. This gives the protein CASSRDRGLMNTEAFF.